The clone carrying this TCR beta chain has ten or more counts. Amplification targeted TCR beta CDR3 regions from RNA transcripts. Using the HTBI primer set, a first-round RT-PCR was run on the TCR CDR3. TCRdb re-derived calls from the multiplex PCR reads in MiXCR, one entry per CDR3 protein. The sample lists 350,000 or so distinct CDR3 sequences; roughly a fifth were seen once. The data are from a study of T cells in Graves' hyperthyroidism and ophthalmopathy. Patients were excluded for uncontrolled infection, other autoimmune disease, pregnancy or lactation. The PBMCs studied were ones that came from 8 to 10 ml fresh peripheral blood. Per the germline V gene, CDR1 is MNHEY and CDR2 is SVGEGT. The CDR3 extends over 21 amino acids. V lost 2 bases and J 3 bases, leaving 31 bases between the germline ends.

Sequencing input: blood. The chain couples TRBV6-2 or TRBV6-3 to TRBJ1-1; D is perhaps TRBD1 (5 bases). This TCR was sampled from a woman between 45 and 65 years old with Graves' hyperthyroidism. CDR3 loop: CASSYRSLYRRDEKFDTEAFF. The CDR3 DNA follows: TGTGCCAGCAGTTACAGATCCCTTTATCGACGGGACGAAAAGTTCGACACTGAAGCTTTCTTT.